The next 18 T cell receptor beta chains were all read from a single sample in a study of beta chain features in type 1 diabetes. Their antigens are not known. Study-level results: Patients with Type 1 diabetes showed moderately but significantly shorter TCRB CDR3s in all four CD4+ subsets.

Sequencing targeted expressed TCRB transcripts, as all isolated RNA had been reverse transcribed. Sequencing was performed with immunoSEQ multiplex PCR; in TCRdb, only in-frame clones are kept and a portion is missing. Found here are a few hundred thousand clones, under 20% of them singletons; the top ten hold 0.065% to 0.1%. Sequencing input: naive CD4+ T cells from blood. The receptors shown here come from a man aged 25-45 years with type 1 diabetes.

The gene calls are TRBV30 and TRBJ1-3; D ambiguous. Germline lookup yields CDR1 GTSNPN and CDR2 SVGIG (reference sequence). This CDR3 is 14 amino acids long. V shed 3 bases and J shed 2 bases, with 11 bases lying between them. CDR3 bases: TGTGCCTGGAGGACCCTTCAAGCTGGAAACACCATATATTTT. It yields the protein CAWRTLQAGNTIYF.

This CDR3 is CASSRRGGNTEAFF. The CDR3 DNA follows: TGTGCCAGCAGTCGCCGGGGCGGGAACACTGAAGCTTTCTTT. The chain recombines TRBV27 with TRBJ1-1; TRBD1 is a possible D gene (5 bases). The CDR3 is made up of 14 amino acids. Between the trimmed V and J ends, which lost 5 bases and 1 base, there was a span of 11 bases. Germline V gives CDR1 MNHEY, CDR2 SMNVEV (reference sequence).

This clone came up a few times. The chain has TRBV18 and TRBJ1-2, with D perhaps TRBD1 (5 bases). The germline CDR1 and CDR2 sequences are KGHSH and LQKENI. The V end lost 5 bases, the J end lost 0 bases, and 10 bases lay between the germline ends. The CDR3 loop spans 14 amino acids. This CDR3 reads CASSGDGTNYGYTF. DNA of the CDR3: TGTGCCAGCTCAGGGGACGGGACTAACTATGGCTACACCTTC.

This clone has only a few counts. The J gene is TRBJ1-4, the V gene TRBV29-1; 7 nucleotides align to TRBD1. The germline gives CDR1 SQVTM, CDR2 ANQGSEA. Trimming at V came to 4 bases and at J to 7 bases, leaving 3 bases not matched to a gene. The CDR3 contains 12 residues. The CDR3 here is CSVAGDSEKLFF. CDR3 DNA sequence: TGCAGCGTTGCCGGGGACAGTGAAAAACTGTTTTTT.

This clone was found a few times. This chain links TRBV9 with TRBJ2-4; D could derive from TRBD1 or TRBD2 (6 bases each). Germline V gene sequence: CDR1 SGDLS, CDR2 YYNGEE. The CDR3 runs to 13 residues. The V end lost 7 bases, the J end lost 6 bases, and 14 bases lay between the germline ends. CDR3 amino acids: CASGHEGGNIQYF. The DNA for the CDR3 is TGTGCCAGCGGCCACGAGGGGGGAAACATTCAGTACTTC.

This clone turned up a few times. This chain links TRBV29-1 with TRBJ1-1; 7 bases line up with TRBD1. Germline loops: CDR1 SQVTM, CDR2 ANQGSEA. V lost 6 bases, J lost 4 bases, and 8 bases stayed unmatched. The CDR3 loop spans 13 amino acids. CDR3 DNA: TGCAGCGTCTACAGGGGAGTGGGCACTGAAGCTTTCTTT. This gives the protein CSVYRGVGTEAFF.

A few counts support this clone. The rearrangement joins TRBV30 to TRBJ1-2; D not resolved. Germline V gives CDR1 GTSNPN, CDR2 SVGIG (reference sequence). The CDR3 is made up of 13 amino acids. Trimming pared 0 bases from V and 6 bases from J, leaving 11 bases between. The CDR3 coding sequence is TGTGCCTGGAGTGTAGGGCAGCTCGATGGCTACACCTTC. Translated, it gives CAWSVGQLDGYTF.

This clone has only a few counts. The chain couples TRBV25-1 to TRBJ2-5, with D perhaps TRBD2 (7 bases). V lost 4 bases and J 1 base, leaving 16 bases between the germline ends. The germline V gene has CDR1 MGHDK and CDR2 SYGVNS. There are 16 residues in the CDR3. The CDR3 loop reads CASSGGASGLQETQYF. Written as DNA, the CDR3 is TGTGCCAGCAGTGGGGGGGCTAGCGGCCTCCAAGAGACCCAGTACTTC.

CDR3 sequence reads: CSVASPRDTEAFF. The CDR3 DNA reads as TGCAGCGTTGCATCGCCCCGGGACACTGAAGCTTTCTTT. The V gene is TRBV29-1, the J gene TRBJ1-1; D is unclear. CDR1 is SQVTM, CDR2 ANQGSEA, per germline. This CDR3 has 13 amino acids. Trimming took 4 bases from V and 3 from J, leaving 12 bases between them.

The rearrangement links TRBV15 to TRBJ2-7; TRBD1 matches 8 bases. V shed 5 bases, J shed 5 bases, and the junction held 11 bases outside the gene matches. The CDR3 is 15 residues long. Germline CDR1 reads LNHNV; CDR2 reads YYDKDF (reference sequence). CDR3 loop: CATSLRRQGANEQYF. The CDR3 DNA is TGTGCCACCAGCCTTAGACGGCAGGGGGCCAACGAGCAGTACTTC.

This clone showed up just a few times. This rearrangement joins TRBV27 to TRBJ1-1, with TRBD1 matching 8 bases. This CDR3 is 16 amino acids long. The V gene's germline CDR1 is MNHEY and CDR2 SMNVEV (reference sequence). Trimming removed 2 bases from V and 5 bases from J; junction bases left unmatched: 10. CDR3 loop: CASSLEGRGPETEAFF. The CDR3, as DNA: TGTGCCAGCAGTTTAGAGGGCAGGGGGCCCGAAACTGAAGCTTTCTTT.

This clone was observed a few times. The chain couples TRBV5-1 to TRBJ2-6, with D possibly TRBD1 on 5 matching bases. The CDR3 length is 17 residues. The ends were cut back, 0 bases at V and 0 bases at J, with 10 bases in the middle. Germline CDR1 reads SGHRS; CDR2 reads YFSETQ. The DNA of the CDR3 is TGCGCCAGCAGCTTGGGCCCCCAGGGCTCTGGGGCCAACGTCCTGACTTTC. It specifies CASSLGPQGSGANVLTF.

CDR3 in amino acids: CSVRRTSLPNEQFF. In nucleotides, the CDR3 is TGCAGCGTTCGAAGGACTAGCCTCCCCAATGAGCAGTTCTTC. V is TRBV29-1 and J is TRBJ2-1; 8 bases are a match to TRBD2. CDR1 SQVTM and CDR2 ANQGSEA come from the germline V gene. The CDR3 consists of 14 residues. Trimming cost V 5 bases and J 6 bases; bases outside gene matches: 9.

The genes are TRBV27 and TRBJ2-7; 8 bases agree with TRBD2. The length of the CDR3 is 14 residues. CDR1 MNHEY and CDR2 SMNVEV come from the germline V gene (reference sequence). With 7 bases clipped from V and 3 bases from J, the junction kept 8 bases outside the gene matches. CDR3 region: CASTREGGLYEQYF. The DNA of the CDR3 is TGTGCCAGCACCCGGGAGGGAGGGCTCTACGAGCAGTACTTC.

The DNA for the CDR3 is TGTGCCTGGAGTGTAAAGGGGGCAGGGCACACCGGGGAGCTGTTTTTT. Translation: CAWSVKGAGHTGELFF. This sequence joins TRBV30 and TRBJ2-2, with 7 nucleotides matching TRBD1. The CDR3 consists of 16 residues. V gave up 0 bases and J gave up 3 bases; unmatched junction bases: 7. CDR1 is GTSNPN and CDR2 is SVGIG in the germline V gene (reference sequence).

This clone was counted a few times. The V call is TRBV28, the J call TRBJ2-7, with TRBD1 matching 11 bases. This CDR3 spans 14 amino acids. V trimming: 6 bases; J trimming: 3 bases; junction bases outside the gene matches: 4. Looked up from germline, CDR1 is MDHEN and CDR2 is SYDVKM. CDR3 DNA: TGTGCCAGCAGACGAGGGACAGGGGGCTACGAGCAGTACTTC. Translating it yields CASRRGTGGYEQYF.

The chain is built from TRBV10-3 and TRBJ2-3; a weak D match, TRBD1 (5 bases). V lost 2 bases and J 10 bases, leaving 16 bases between the germline ends. Germline CDR1 is ENHRY and CDR2 is SYGVKD. The length of the CDR3 is 14 residues. CDR3 sequence: CAISEGTGLAPQYF. The CDR3, as DNA: TGTGCCATCAGTGAGGGAACAGGCCTCGCCCCGCAGTATTTT.

The rearrangement uses TRBV9 and TRBJ2-1; 7 bases are a match to TRBD2. Germline assignment: CDR1 SGDLS and CDR2 YYNGEE. After removal of 2 bases from V and 2 bases from J, the junction contained 10 bases not matched to a gene. The CDR3 length is 17 residues. In DNA form, the CDR3 reads TGTGCCAGCAGCGTTGCTAGCGGACTGCTGACCTACAATGAGCAGTTCTTC. Its translation: CASSVASGLLTYNEQFF.